Listed below are T cell receptor beta chains from one sample, sequenced in a study of T cell repertoires in aging, cancer and after chemotherapy. One entry per CDR3 protein results from TCRdb running MiXCR on the multiplex PCR reads. The sample yields some 7,900 distinct CDR3 sequences, about 33% seen once. Sequenced input: blood. The source is a human donor in good health. Each CDR3 is given with its conserved first and last residue. D genes are given only for firm matches. For some rows the clone size is stated as once, few or many, or as a class when expanded; others skip it.

j_call clone_size v_call d_call cdr3_aa cdr3_nt
TRBJ2-3 few TRBV27 NA CASSQSRTDTQYF TGTGCCAGCAGTCAGAGTCGCACAGATACGCAGTATTTT
TRBJ1-2 NA TRBV18 NA CASSPREAADGYTF TGTGCCAGCTCACCACGGGAGGCCGCCGATGGCTACACCTTC
TRBJ2-7 medium-sized TRBV6-1 NA CASQGEGYEQYF TGTGCCAGCCAGGGGGAGGGGTACGAGCAGTACTTC
TRBJ1-2 NA TRBV19 NA CASSPRSGYGYTF TGTGCCAGTAGTCCACGGTCAGGGTATGGCTACACCTTC
TRBJ2-2 once TRBV5-6 NA CASSLGGDTGELFF TGCGCCAGCAGTTTGGGGGGTGACACCGGGGAGCTGTTTTTT
TRBJ2-2 NA TRBV5-1 TRBD2 CASSGLAGANTGELFF TGCGCCAGCAGCGGACTAGCGGGGGCGAACACCGGGGAGCTGTTTTTT
TRBJ2-3 NA TRBV20-1 NA CSASSGGREDTQYF TGCAGTGCTAGCTCCGGGGGCCGGGAGGATACGCAGTATTTT
TRBJ2-3 NA TRBV4-3 TRBD2 CASSQELGGGGADTQYF TGCGCCAGCAGCCAAGAGTTGGGTGGCGGGGGGGCAGATACGCAGTATTTT
TRBJ1-5 NA TRBV18 NA CASSEGRDQPQHF TGTGCCAGCTCAGAAGGTAGAGATCAGCCCCAGCATTTT
TRBJ1-4 few TRBV6-1 NA CASSGTQREKLFF TGTGCCAGCAGCGGGACGCAGCGGGAAAAACTGTTTTTT
TRBJ1-1 few TRBV19 NA CASSIDVSTEAFF TGTGCCAGTAGTATAGATGTGTCGACTGAAGCTTTCTTT
TRBJ2-7 NA TRBV7-9 NA CASSSPGRGIEQYF TGTGCCAGCAGCTCACCGGGACGGGGCATCGAGCAGTACTTC
TRBJ1-1 once TRBV27 NA CASSLRGQNTEAFF TGTGCCAGCAGTCTCAGGGGACAGAACACTGAAGCTTTCTTT
TRBJ2-7 NA TRBV6-2/TRBV6-3 NA CASSWTAVSYEQYF TGTGCCAGCAGTTGGACAGCCGTATCCTACGAGCAGTACTTC
TRBJ1-6 NA TRBV5-6 TRBD1 CASSSGQGRESPLHF TGTGCCAGCAGCTCGGGACAGGGGAGAGAGTCACCCCTCCACTTT
TRBJ2-5 NA TRBV7-6 NA CASSLAVPSGTQYF TGTGCCAGCAGCTTAGCGGTTCCAAGCGGGACCCAGTACTTC
TRBJ1-1 NA TRBV19 NA CASSDPGRGLGTEAFF TGTGCCAGTAGTGACCCGGGCCGCGGTCTGGGGACTGAAGCTTTCTTT
TRBJ1-2 few TRBV18 NA CASSRQDGLNGYTF TGTGCCAGCTCACGCCAAGACGGTTTGAACGGCTACACCTTC
TRBJ1-1 NA TRBV12-3/TRBV12-4 NA CASTPGRGRTEAFF TGTGCCAGCACCCCAGGCCGGGGAAGGACTGAAGCTTTCTTT
TRBJ2-7 medium-sized TRBV27 NA CASSFSGTAYEQYF TGTGCCAGCAGTTTCTCCGGGACCGCCTACGAGCAGTACTTC
TRBJ1-1 few TRBV27 NA CASSPRGVTEAFF TGTGCCAGCAGTCCACGGGGGGTCACTGAAGCTTTCTTT
TRBJ1-5 few TRBV5-6 NA CASSLLGESNQPQHF TGTGCCAGCAGCCTCTTAGGCGAAAGCAATCAGCCCCAGCATTTT
TRBJ2-7 NA TRBV18 NA CASSPPAGGVFYEQYF TGTGCCAGCTCACCACCCGCAGGAGGGGTTTTTTACGAGCAGTACTTC
TRBJ2-7 few TRBV6-1 NA CASSELEGYEQYF TGTGCCAGCAGTGAACTCGAGGGATACGAGCAGTACTTC
TRBJ1-2 few TRBV18 NA CASSPSMGGNGNYGYTF TGTGCCAGCTCACCCTCAATGGGAGGGAACGGTAACTATGGCTACACCTTC
TRBJ2-7 NA TRBV6-5 NA CASQEGLSPSYEQYF TGTGCCAGCCAGGAGGGGCTAAGCCCCTCCTACGAGCAGTACTTC
TRBJ1-6 few TRBV12-3/TRBV12-4 NA CASRPGGKFDSPLHF TGTGCCAGCAGGCCGGGGGGGAAATTCGATTCACCCCTCCACTTT
TRBJ2-5 medium-sized TRBV5-4 NA CASSLVSQETQYF TGTGCCAGCAGCTTGGTCTCACAAGAGACCCAGTACTTC
TRBJ2-1 medium-sized TRBV15 NA CATSSDLGADEQFF TGTGCCACCAGCAGTGACCTAGGGGCGGATGAGCAGTTCTTC